The entry below describes one T cell receptor beta chain. Sequencing used immunoSEQ multiplex PCR; TCRdb keeps in-frame clones, though not all of them. Of about 180,000 clones in the sample, around 73% were seen once. This sample was taken from a study of blood T cell repertoires in COVID-19. V was pared by 5 bases and J by 7 bases, with 8 bases between. CDR1 DFQATT and CDR2 SNEGSKA come from the germline V gene (reference sequence). The CDR3 runs 11 residues. In terms of age and location, participants ranged from roughly 18 to 95 years and lived in about 25 US areas. Which cohort a participant joined came from the clinical history participants gave. Two negative PCRs, clearance, or symptom resolution characterized the recovered Cohort 3 donors.

The TCR originated in a woman aged 45-65 years who had recovered from COVID-19. This rearrangement joins TRBV20-1 to TRBJ2-2; D is unclear. The specimen was PBMCs or T cells enriched from blood (not recorded which). In DNA, the CDR3 is TGCAGTGCTCAATCGGGCGGGGAGCTGTTTTTT. As protein: CSAQSGGELFF.